The text below deals with one T cell receptor (beta chain). This clonotype was counted only a few times. This clone's antigen is unknown. A junction boundary mismatches the germline segment, possibly from a read error. This sample is part of a study of T cells in Graves' hyperthyroidism and ophthalmopathy (dated 2019 in TCRdb). For context, the study as a whole: Peripheral blood was collected at initial diagnosis, before any treatment. To identify TCR V-J signatures that set the groups apart, the researchers used a discovery cohort of 95 to 100 patients, made up of 40 to 45 with Graves' ophthalmopathy and 57 with stable Graves' hyperthyroidism. Prospective prediction of ophthalmopathy was tested in an independent validation cohort of 18 to 20 hyperthyroidism patients and approximately 17 patients who later progressed to ophthalmopathy. The 80 to 100 discovery patients were randomly divided into training and test sets at a 7:3 ratio. The study also compared thyroid tissue and blood T-cell repertoires from about 6 Graves' hyperthyroidism patients. Following sampling, methimazole starting at 30 mg daily was given to hyperthyroidism patients, and high-dose intravenous methylprednisolone was given to ophthalmopathy patients. The paper describes TCR Vbeta CDR3 sequencing of 135 peripheral blood samples, made up of about 41 ophthalmopathy patients, 70 to 75 hyperthyroidism patients and some 17 progressor patients. The full study reports these points: A 13 V-J signature model separated ophthalmopathy from stable hyperthyroidism, with about 88% sensitivity and just under 84% specificity in cross-validation and 80%/75% in testing. Most expanded thyroid clonotypes (frequency above 0.001) were also detected in blood, suggesting blood repertoires may reflect thyroid immune responses. Sample size was not statistically predetermined, and investigators were not blinded to group allocation. During validation, the model predicted progression to ophthalmopathy a median of about 6.5 months ahead of onset, with almost 71% sensitivity and 72% to 80% specificity.

A patient counted as having stable Graves' hyperthyroidism if no progression to ophthalmopathy occurred over 18 months of follow-up. Hyperthyroidism patients were aged 18 to 65 years and newly diagnosed, with disease duration of less than 2 months. Exclusion was applied to patients with uncontrolled infections, other autoimmune diseases, pregnancy or lactation. Diagnoses were based on clinical symptoms, serum thyroxine and TRAb, thyroid ultrasound and orbital computed tomography. PBMCs were isolated from about 10 ml of fresh peripheral blood by Ficoll-Paque density gradient centrifugation. Total RNA was extracted using Trizol reagent, and RNA quality was assessed on an Agilent 2100 Bioanalyzer. From its cysteine to its phenylalanine, the CDR3 spans 17 amino acids. Of the read, only the CDR3 DNA is kept; its 51 bases are in frame from base 1. Looking up the germline V gene yields CDR1 MNHEY and CDR2 SVGEGT.

Amplification of TCR beta CDR3 regions was carried out from RNA transcripts. The TCR CDR3 was subjected to a first round of RT-PCR using the HTBI primer set and the Qiagen OneStep RT-PCR kit. Libraries were constructed in a second round of multiplex PCR, after which size selection and purification were carried out. Paired-end sequencing of the libraries was performed with 100 bp reads on an Illumina HiSeq2000. Concerning the study's data processing: Raw data were processed with SOAPnuke, discarding reads with adapters, uncalled bases, mean Phred below 15, or no exact constant-primer or identifier match. COPE v1.2.5 was used to merge high-quality paired reads, and clonotypes were defined as unique nucleotide sequences. MiTCR v1.1 was used to align the clonotypes against IMGT TRBV, TRBD and TRBJ reference segments. Only V-J combinations with frequency above 0.0001, covering 99% to 99.2% of repertoires, were analysed. A TCS score was defined as the ratio between F50 (clonal expansion) and ExV (chaos), using BLOSUM62-based TCRdist between CDR3 peptides within each V-J. Welch's t-statistics and random forest reduced roughly 540 V-J features to 13, which were used in a naive Bayes classifier (R e1071). TCRdb itself trimmed the public reads at Q25 with fastp, ran MiXCR and retained productive beta chains. Each entry merges the rows of one CDR3 protein and shows their most common DNA and genes. The V and J calls shown here were made by TCRdb, not taken from the authors' results. This sample holds under 700,000 distinct CDR3 sequences; roughly a sixth were observed only once. 18% of the sample lies in the top ten.

The chain joins TRBV6-2 or TRBV6-3 to TRBJ2-7; TRBD2 is possibly the D segment (6 matching bases). The specimen sequenced was blood. This receptor was obtained from a woman younger than 30 with Graves' hyperthyroidism. This receptor has the CDR3 CAGSYSGVWVRLYEQYF. The nucleotide sequence is TGTGCCGGCAGTTACTCGGGAGTTTGGGTCAGACTCTACGAGCAGTACTTC.